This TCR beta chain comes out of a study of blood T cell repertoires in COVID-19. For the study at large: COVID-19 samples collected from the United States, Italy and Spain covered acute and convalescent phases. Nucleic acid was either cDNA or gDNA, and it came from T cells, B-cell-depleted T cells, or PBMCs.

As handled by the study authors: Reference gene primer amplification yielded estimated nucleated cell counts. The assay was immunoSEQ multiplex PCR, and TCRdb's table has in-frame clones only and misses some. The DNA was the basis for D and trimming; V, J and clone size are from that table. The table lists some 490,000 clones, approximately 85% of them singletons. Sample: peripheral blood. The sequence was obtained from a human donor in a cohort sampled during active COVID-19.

CDR3 bases: TGTGCCAGCAGCGTAGACGGCGGGAGGGGCTCCTACGAGCAGTACTTC. Its translation: CASSVDGGRGSYEQYF. The chain employs TRBV9 and TRBJ2-7; 9 bases line up with TRBD2. The V segment lost 0 bases and the J segment 0 bases; nucleotides outside the gene matches: 4. The germline CDR1 and CDR2 sequences are SGDLS and YYNGEE. This CDR3 region has 16 residues.